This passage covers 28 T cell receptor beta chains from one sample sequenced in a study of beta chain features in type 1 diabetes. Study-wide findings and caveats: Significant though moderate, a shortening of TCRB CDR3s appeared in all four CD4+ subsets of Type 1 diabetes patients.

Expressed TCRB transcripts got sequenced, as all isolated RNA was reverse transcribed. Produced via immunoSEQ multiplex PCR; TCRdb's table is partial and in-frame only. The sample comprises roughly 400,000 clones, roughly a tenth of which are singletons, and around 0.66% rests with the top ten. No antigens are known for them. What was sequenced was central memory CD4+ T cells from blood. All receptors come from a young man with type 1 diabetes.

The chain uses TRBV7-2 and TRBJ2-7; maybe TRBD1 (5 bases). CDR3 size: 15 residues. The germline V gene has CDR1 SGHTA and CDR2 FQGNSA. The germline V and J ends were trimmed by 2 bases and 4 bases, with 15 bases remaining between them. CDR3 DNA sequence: TGTGCCAGCAGCTTATTATCAGGGCCCGGGTACGAGCAGTACTTC. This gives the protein CASSLLSGPGYEQYF.

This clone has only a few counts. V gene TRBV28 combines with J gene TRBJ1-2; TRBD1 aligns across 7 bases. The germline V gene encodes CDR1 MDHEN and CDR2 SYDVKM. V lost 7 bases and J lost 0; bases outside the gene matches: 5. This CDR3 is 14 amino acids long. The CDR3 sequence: CASIGTASNYGYTF. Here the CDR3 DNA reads TGTGCCAGCATAGGGACAGCGTCTAACTATGGCTACACCTTC.

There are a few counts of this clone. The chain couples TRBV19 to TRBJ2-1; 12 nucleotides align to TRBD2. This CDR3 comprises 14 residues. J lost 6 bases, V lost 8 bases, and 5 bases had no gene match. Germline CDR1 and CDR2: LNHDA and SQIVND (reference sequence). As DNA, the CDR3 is TGTGCCAGTGGACTAGCGGGAAGGGTCAATGAGCAGTTCTTC. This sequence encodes CASGLAGRVNEQFF. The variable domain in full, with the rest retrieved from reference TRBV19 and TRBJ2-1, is DGGITQSPKYLFRKEGQNVTLSCEQNLNHDAMYWYRQDPGQGLRLIYYSQIVNDFQKGDIAEGYSVSREKKESFPLTVTSAQKNPTAFYLCASGLAGRVNEQFFGPGTRLTVL.

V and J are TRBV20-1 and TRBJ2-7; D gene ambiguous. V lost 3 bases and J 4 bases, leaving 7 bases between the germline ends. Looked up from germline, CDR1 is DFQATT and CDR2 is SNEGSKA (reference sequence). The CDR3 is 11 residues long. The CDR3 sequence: CSASLQYEQYF. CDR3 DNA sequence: TGCAGTGCTAGTTTGCAGTACGAGCAGTACTTC.

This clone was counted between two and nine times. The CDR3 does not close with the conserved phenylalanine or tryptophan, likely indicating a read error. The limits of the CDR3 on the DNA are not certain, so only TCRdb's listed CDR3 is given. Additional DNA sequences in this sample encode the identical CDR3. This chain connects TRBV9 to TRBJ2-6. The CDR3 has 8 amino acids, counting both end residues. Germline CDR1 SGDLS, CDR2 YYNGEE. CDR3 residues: CASSVEDG.

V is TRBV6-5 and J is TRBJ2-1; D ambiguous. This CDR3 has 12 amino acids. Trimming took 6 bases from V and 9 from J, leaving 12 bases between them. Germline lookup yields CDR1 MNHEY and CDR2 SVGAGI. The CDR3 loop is CASRVAGTEQFF. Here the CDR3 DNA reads TGTGCCAGCAGGGTGGCCGGTACTGAGCAGTTCTTC.

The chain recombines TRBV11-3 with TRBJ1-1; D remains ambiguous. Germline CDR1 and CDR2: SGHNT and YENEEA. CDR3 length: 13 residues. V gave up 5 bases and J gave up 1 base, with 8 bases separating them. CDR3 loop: CASSKDGNTEAFF. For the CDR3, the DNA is TGTGCCAGCAGCAAAGACGGGAACACTGAAGCTTTCTTT.

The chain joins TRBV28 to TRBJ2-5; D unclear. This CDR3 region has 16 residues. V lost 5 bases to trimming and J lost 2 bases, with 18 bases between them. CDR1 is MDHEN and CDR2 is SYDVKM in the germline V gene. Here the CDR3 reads CASSPRTYWRQETQYF. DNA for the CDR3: TGTGCCAGCAGTCCTCGGACCTATTGGAGACAAGAGACCCAGTACTTC.

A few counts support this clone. The CDR3 loop is CASSLIGAANNEQFF. Written as DNA, the CDR3 is TGTGCCAGCAGCTTAATCGGGGCGGCTAACAATGAGCAGTTCTTC. The chain has TRBV7-3 and TRBJ2-1, with D possibly called TRBD1 or TRBD2 (5 bases each). Germline V lookup: CDR1 SGHTA, CDR2 FQGTGA. This CDR3 region has 15 residues. Trimming removed 1 base from V and 5 bases from J, with 12 bases in between.

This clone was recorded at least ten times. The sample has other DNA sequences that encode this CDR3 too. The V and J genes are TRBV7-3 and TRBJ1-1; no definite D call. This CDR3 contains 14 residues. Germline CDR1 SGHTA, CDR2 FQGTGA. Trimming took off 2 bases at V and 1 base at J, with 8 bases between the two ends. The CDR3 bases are TGTGCCAGCAGCTTATCGGCAGGGAACACTGAAGCTTTCTTT. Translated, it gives CASSLSAGNTEAFF.

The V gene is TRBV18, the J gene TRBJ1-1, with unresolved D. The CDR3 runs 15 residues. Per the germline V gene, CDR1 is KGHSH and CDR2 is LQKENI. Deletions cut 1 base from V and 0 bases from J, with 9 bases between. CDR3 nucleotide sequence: TGTGCCAGCTCACCACGGGGAGAGATGAACACTGAAGCTTTCTTT. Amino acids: CASSPRGEMNTEAFF. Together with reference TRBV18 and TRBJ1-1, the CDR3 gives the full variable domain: NAGVMQNPRHLVRRRGQEARLRCSPMKGHSHVYWYRQLPEEGLKFMVYLQKENIIDESGMPKERFSAEFPKEGPSILRIQQVVRGDSAAYFCASSPRGEMNTEAFFGQGTRLTVV.

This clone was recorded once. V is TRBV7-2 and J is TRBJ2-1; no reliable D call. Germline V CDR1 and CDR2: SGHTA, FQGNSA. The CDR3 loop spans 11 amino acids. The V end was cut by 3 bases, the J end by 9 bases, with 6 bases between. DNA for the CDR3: TGTGCCAGCAGCTTCGTCAGTGAGCAGTTCTTC. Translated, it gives CASSFVSEQFF.

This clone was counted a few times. Here the CDR3 reads CASSVFWTPNTGELFF. The CDR3, as DNA: TGTGCCAGCAGCGTATTTTGGACACCGAACACCGGGGAGCTGTTTTTT. The V and J genes are TRBV9 and TRBJ2-2, with D possibly matching TRBD1 (5 bases). The CDR3 has 16 amino acids. Germline CDR1 SGDLS, CDR2 YYNGEE. V lost 1 base, J lost 0 bases, and 10 bases lay in between.

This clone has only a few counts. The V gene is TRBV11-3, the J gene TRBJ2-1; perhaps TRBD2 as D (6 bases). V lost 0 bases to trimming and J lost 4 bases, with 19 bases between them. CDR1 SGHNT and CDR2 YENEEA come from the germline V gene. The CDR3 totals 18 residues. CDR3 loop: CASSLDQGGSGIYNEQFF. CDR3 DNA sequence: TGTGCCAGCAGCTTAGATCAGGGAGGAAGCGGAATATACAATGAGCAGTTCTTC.

The CDR3 DNA follows: TGTGCCAGCAGCCCAGGAGGGAATAGGTACTATGGCTACACCTTC. Translating it yields CASSPGGNRYYGYTF. V and J are TRBV7-9 and TRBJ1-2; D is unclear. The V end lost 5 bases, the J end lost 3 bases, and 16 bases lay between the germline ends. In germline, CDR1 is SEHNR, CDR2 FQNEAQ (reference sequence). This CDR3 spans 15 amino acids.

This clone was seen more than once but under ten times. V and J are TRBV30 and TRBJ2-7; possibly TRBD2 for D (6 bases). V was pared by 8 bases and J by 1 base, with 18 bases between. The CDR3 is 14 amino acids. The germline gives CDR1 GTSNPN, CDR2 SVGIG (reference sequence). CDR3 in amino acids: CAGEIRAGSYEQYF. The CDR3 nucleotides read TGTGCCGGAGAGATTAGGGCGGGGTCCTACGAGCAGTACTTC. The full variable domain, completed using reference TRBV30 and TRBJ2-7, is SQTIHQWPATLVQPVGSPLSLECTVEGTSNPNLYWYRQAAGRGLQLLFYSVGIGQISSEVPQNLSASRPQDRQFILSSKKLLLSDSGFYLCAGEIRAGSYEQYFGPGTRLTVT.

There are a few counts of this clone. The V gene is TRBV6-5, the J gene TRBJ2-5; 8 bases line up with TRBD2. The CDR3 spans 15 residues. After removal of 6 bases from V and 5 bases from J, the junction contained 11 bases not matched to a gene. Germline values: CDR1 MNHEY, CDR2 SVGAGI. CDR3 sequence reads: CASSAGSGRDETQYF. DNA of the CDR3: TGTGCCAGCAGCGCCGGGAGCGGGAGAGATGAGACCCAGTACTTC.

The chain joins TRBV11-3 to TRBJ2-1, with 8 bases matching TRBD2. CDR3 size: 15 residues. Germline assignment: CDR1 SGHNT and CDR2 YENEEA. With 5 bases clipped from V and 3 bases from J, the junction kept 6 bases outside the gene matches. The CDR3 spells CASSLERESYNEQFF. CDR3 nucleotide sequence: TGTGCCAGCAGCCTCGAGCGGGAGAGCTACAATGAGCAGTTCTTC.

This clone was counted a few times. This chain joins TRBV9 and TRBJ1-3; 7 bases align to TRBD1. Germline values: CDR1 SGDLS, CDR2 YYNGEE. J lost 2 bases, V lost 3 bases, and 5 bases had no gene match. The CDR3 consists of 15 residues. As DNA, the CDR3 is TGTGCCAGCAGCGAACTACAGGGGACTGGAAACACCATATATTTT. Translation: CASSELQGTGNTIYF.

Here the CDR3 DNA reads TGTGCCAGTAGTATGTCGGATGAGACCCAGTACTTC. Its translation: CASSMSDETQYF. The V gene is TRBV19, the J gene TRBJ2-5; D not resolved. Germline V gene lookup returns CDR1 LNHDA and CDR2 SQIVND (reference sequence). The CDR3 loop spans 12 amino acids. Trimming pared 3 bases from V and 5 bases from J, leaving 7 bases between.

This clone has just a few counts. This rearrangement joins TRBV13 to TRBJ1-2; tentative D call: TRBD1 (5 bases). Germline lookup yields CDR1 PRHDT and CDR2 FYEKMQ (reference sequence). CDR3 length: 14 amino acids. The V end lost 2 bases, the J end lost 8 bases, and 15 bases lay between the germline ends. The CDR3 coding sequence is TGTGCCAGCAGCTTATTTTCAGGGAAGGGCGGCTACACCTTC. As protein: CASSLFSGKGGYTF.

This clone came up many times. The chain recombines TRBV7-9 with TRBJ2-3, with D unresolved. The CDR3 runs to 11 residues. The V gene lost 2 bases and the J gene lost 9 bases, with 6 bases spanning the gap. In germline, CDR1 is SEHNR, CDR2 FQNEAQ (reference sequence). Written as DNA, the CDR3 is TGTGCCAGCAGCTTAATAGGAACGCAGTATTTT. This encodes CASSLIGTQYF.

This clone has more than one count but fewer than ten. Here the CDR3 DNA reads TGCAGCGTCCCCGGGGGGGAGGCCCCCTACGAGCAGTACTTC. It is translated as CSVPGGEAPYEQYF. This chain links TRBV29-1 with TRBJ2-7, with 8 bases aligning to TRBD2. Germline assignment: CDR1 SQVTM and CDR2 ANQGSEA. Trimming removed 6 bases from V and 2 bases from J; junction bases left unmatched: 9. This CDR3 is 14 amino acids long.

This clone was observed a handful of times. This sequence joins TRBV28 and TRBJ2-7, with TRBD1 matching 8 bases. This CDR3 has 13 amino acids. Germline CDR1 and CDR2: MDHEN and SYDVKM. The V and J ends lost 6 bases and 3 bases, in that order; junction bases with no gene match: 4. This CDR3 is CASSPTGVYEQYF. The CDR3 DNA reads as TGTGCCAGCAGCCCGACAGGGGTCTACGAGCAGTACTTC.

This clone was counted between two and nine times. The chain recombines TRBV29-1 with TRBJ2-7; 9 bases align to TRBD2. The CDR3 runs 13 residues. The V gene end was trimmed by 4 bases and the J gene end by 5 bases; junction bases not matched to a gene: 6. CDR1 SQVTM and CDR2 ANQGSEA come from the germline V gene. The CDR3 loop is CSVVALAGNEQYF. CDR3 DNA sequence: TGCAGCGTTGTTGCCCTAGCGGGAAACGAGCAGTACTTC.

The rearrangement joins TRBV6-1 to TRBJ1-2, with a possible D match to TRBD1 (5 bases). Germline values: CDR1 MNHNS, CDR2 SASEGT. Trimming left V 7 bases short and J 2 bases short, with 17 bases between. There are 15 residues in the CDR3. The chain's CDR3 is CASTRSGVSNYGYTF. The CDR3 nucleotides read TGTGCCAGCACCCGTTCGGGGGTTTCAAACTATGGCTACACCTTC.

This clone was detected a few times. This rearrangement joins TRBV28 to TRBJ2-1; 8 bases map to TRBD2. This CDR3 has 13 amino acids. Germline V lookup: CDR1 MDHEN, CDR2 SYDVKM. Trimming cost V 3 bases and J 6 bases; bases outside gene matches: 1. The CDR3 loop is CASSFGTSNEQFF. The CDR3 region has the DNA TGTGCCAGCAGTTTTGGGACTAGCAATGAGCAGTTCTTC.

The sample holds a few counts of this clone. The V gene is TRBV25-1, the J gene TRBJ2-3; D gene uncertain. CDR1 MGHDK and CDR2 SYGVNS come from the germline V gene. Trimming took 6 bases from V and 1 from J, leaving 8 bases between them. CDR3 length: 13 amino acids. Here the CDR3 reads CASSLFRTDTQYF. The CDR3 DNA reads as TGTGCCAGCAGCTTATTTCGCACAGATACGCAGTATTTT.